This TCR beta chain was captured by sequencing in a study of PD-1 blockade in mismatch repair-deficient tumors. Produced via immunoSEQ multiplex PCR; TCRdb's table is partial and in-frame only. The sample has around 30,000 clones; approximately 84% are singletons. Every patient had mismatch repair deficiency by PCR or immunohistochemistry. TCR sequencing covered a few patients who responded to pembrolizumab. Study-wide points: Rapid post-treatment expansion, then contraction, generally preceding radiologic response, marked tumor-resident clones.

A word on this clone: Its antigen is as yet unknown.

The CDR3 extends over 13 amino acids. Germline V gene data show CDR1 as KGHSH and CDR2 as LQKENI. V lost 4 bases, J lost 6 bases, and 10 bases lay in between. This sequence originates from an adult with mismatch repair-deficient cancer. This sequence joins TRBV18 and TRBJ2-4; D might be TRBD2 (6 bases). Specimen: PBMCs, collected roughly 6 weeks after starting pembrolizumab. For the CDR3, the DNA is TGTGCCAGCTCACTACCGGGAGTAAACATTCAGTACTTC. Its protein is CASSLPGVNIQYF.